The 32 T cell receptor beta chains presented below share a single source sample, sequenced in a study of blood T cell repertoires in COVID-19. Sequenced by immunoSEQ multiplex PCR; TCRdb stores in-frame clones only, minus some. The repertoire consists of 210,000 or so clones, with approximately 88% occurring once and the leading ten covering about 3.5%. Source material: PBMCs or T cells enriched from blood (not recorded which). The origin of the receptors is a woman in her 30s who had been exposed to COVID-19.

The CDR3 nucleotides are TGCAGCGTCGATATAGGGGGCTCACTGTTTTTT. It codes for CSVDIGGSLFF. The chain links TRBV29-1 to TRBJ1-4, with TRBD1 matching over 7 bases. The germline V gene encodes CDR1 SQVTM and CDR2 ANQGSEA. This CDR3 contains 11 residues. V lost 6 bases to trimming and J lost 13 bases; unmatched junction nucleotides: 8.

The V and J genes are TRBV7-3 and TRBJ2-7, with 10 bases that match TRBD2. V was pared by 5 bases and J by 1 base, with 5 bases of the junction left unmatched. The CDR3 runs 15 residues. CDR1 SGHTA and CDR2 FQGTGA come from the germline V gene. The CDR3 DNA follows: TGTGCCAGCAGCCTGACTAGCGGGCTTTCCTACGAGCAGTACTTC. Protein product: CASSLTSGLSYEQYF.

The V gene is TRBV13, the J gene TRBJ2-7; 13 bases line up with TRBD2. Germline V gene sequence: CDR1 PRHDT, CDR2 FYEKMQ (reference sequence). V lost 4 bases to trimming and J lost 10 bases; unmatched junction nucleotides: 25. The CDR3 consists of 20 residues. CDR3 bases: TGTGCCAGCAGCTATTTACTAGCGGGAGGGTCCGGGAATATTGAAACGAAACAGTACTTC. Translation: CASSYLLAGGSGNIETKQYF. Drawing the rest from reference TRBV13 and TRBJ2-7, the complete variable domain is AAGVIQSPRHLIKEKRETATLKCYPIPRHDTVYWYQQGPGQDPQFLISFYEKMQSDKGSIPDRFSAQQFSDYHSELNMSSLELGDSALYFCASSYLLAGGSGNIETKQYFGPGTRLTVT.

The chain uses TRBV18 and TRBJ2-1; D is possibly TRBD2 (6 bases). The V end lost 3 bases, the J end lost 0 bases, and 9 bases lay between the germline ends. Germline CDR1 reads KGHSH; CDR2 reads LQKENI. The CDR3 spans 15 residues. The CDR3 bases are TGTGCCAGCTCACCCGGGAGTAACTCCTACAATGAGCAGTTCTTC. Translating it yields CASSPGSNSYNEQFF.

This sequence joins TRBV30 and TRBJ2-1; 12 bases match TRBD1. J lost 7 bases, V lost 8 bases, and 6 bases had no gene match. The CDR3 loop spans 13 amino acids. Per the germline V gene, CDR1 is GTSNPN and CDR2 is SVGIG (reference sequence). CDR3 nucleotide sequence: TGTGCCCGTGGGACAGGGGGCTTTAATGAGCAGTTCTTC. It specifies CARGTGGFNEQFF.

Points on this clone: The junction shows a germline mismatch at one end, possibly a read error. The gene calls are TRBV6-5 and TRBJ1-2; D not certain. This CDR3 has 11 residues. The germline gives CDR1 MNHEY, CDR2 SVGAGI. The CDR3 DNA is TGTGCCAGCAGGAATGGAACGCGAGGGAGCTTC. It codes for CASRNGTRGSF.

The V gene is TRBV6-2 or TRBV6-3, the J gene TRBJ2-1, with a tentative D call TRBD2 (5 bases). V was shortened by 0 bases and J by 8 bases, with 17 bases between the two germline ends. The germline gives CDR1 MNHEY, CDR2 SVGEGT. The CDR3 covers 16 residues. In nucleotides, the CDR3 is TGTGCCAGCAGTTACTCGATTTACCGGGGTTCTTATGAGCAGTTCTTC. Its translation is CASSYSIYRGSYEQFF.

The rearrangement links TRBV3-1 (or the pseudogene TRBV3-2) to TRBJ2-6; D perhaps matches TRBD2 (7 bases). Trimming shortened V by 8 bases and J by 2 bases, and 16 bases separated the two germline ends. The CDR3 is made up of 16 amino acids. CDR1 is LGHDT and CDR2 is YNNKEL in the germline V gene (reference sequence). CDR3 in DNA: TGTGCCAGCGGACGGGGGGCTACCCCTGGGGCCAACGTCCTGACTTTC. Translation gives CASGRGATPGANVLTF.

This clone has just one count. The chain has TRBV10-3 and TRBJ1-4; no reliable D call. This CDR3 spans 15 amino acids. V was shortened by 5 bases and J by 2 bases, with 12 bases between the two germline ends. Germline CDR1 and CDR2: ENHRY and SYGVKD. CDR3 nucleotides: TGTGCCATCAGTCCGATCGGGTCCACTAATGAAAAACTGTTTTTT. The encoded protein is CAISPIGSTNEKLFF.

This chain connects TRBV19 to TRBJ1-6, with D possibly TRBD1 on 5 matching bases. With 5 bases removed from V and 8 bases from J, the gap between germline ends came to 10 bases. Germline CDR1 is LNHDA and CDR2 is SQIVND (reference sequence). The CDR3 contains 13 residues. DNA of the CDR3: TGTGCCAGTAGTGGGAGGGGTCATTCACCCCTCCACTTT. It yields the protein CASSGRGHSPLHF.

This CDR3 reads CASSGTITTDTQYF. CDR3 sequence (DNA): TGTGCCAGCAGTGGGACTATCACCACAGATACGCAGTATTTT. The chain carries TRBV2 and TRBJ2-3; a possible D gene is TRBD2 (6 bases). Germline CDR1 is SNHLY and CDR2 is FYNNEI. The CDR3 covers 14 residues. Trimming took 4 bases from V and 2 from J, leaving 10 bases between them. The whole variable domain, remainder taken from reference TRBV2 and TRBJ2-3, is EPEVTQTPSHQVTQMGQEVILRCVPISNHLYFYWYRQILGQKVEFLVSFYNNEISEKSEIFDDQFSVERPDGSNFTLKIRSTKLEDSAMYFCASSGTITTDTQYFGPGTRLTVL.

The CDR3 is CASSPAGLAGDNEQFF. The CDR3, as DNA: TGTGCCAGCAGCCCTGCTGGACTAGCGGGAGACAATGAGCAGTTCTTC. The chain employs TRBV6-2 or TRBV6-3 and TRBJ2-1; 13 bases align to TRBD2. Germline V gene data show CDR1 as MNHEY and CDR2 as SVGEGT. The ends lost 6 bases at V and 5 bases at J; junction bases unmatched: 7. The CDR3 is 16 amino acids.

This chain links TRBV27 with TRBJ1-4, with D maybe TRBD1 (5 bases). Germline values: CDR1 MNHEY, CDR2 SMNVEV (reference sequence). Trimming took off 2 bases at V and 5 bases at J, with 12 bases between the two ends. The length of the CDR3 is 15 residues. CDR3 bases: TGTGCCAGCAGTTTAGGTATGGGGCTCAATGAAAAACTGTTTTTT. Translated, it gives CASSLGMGLNEKLFF.

This rearrangement joins TRBV18 to TRBJ2-7; no clear D gene. The CDR3 length is 13 residues. Germline CDR1 reads KGHSH; CDR2 reads LQKENI. The ends were cut back, 2 bases at V and 2 bases at J, with 7 bases in the middle. The chain's CDR3 is CASSPEQTYEQYF. CDR3 nucleotides: TGTGCCAGCTCACCAGAACAAACCTACGAGCAGTACTTC.

The chain recombines TRBV28 with TRBJ2-5, with 11 bases lining up with TRBD2. Trimming at V came to 4 bases and at J to 2 bases, leaving 6 bases not matched to a gene. Per germline, CDR1 MDHEN and CDR2 SYDVKM. The CDR3 contains 16 residues. The CDR3 nucleotides read TGTGCCAGCAGTTCACTAGCGGGAGTTCGGCAAGAGACCCAGTACTTC. Protein: CASSSLAGVRQETQYF. Filled out from reference TRBV28 and TRBJ2-5, the complete variable domain reads DVKVTQSSRYLVKRTGEKVFLECVQDMDHENMFWYRQDPGLGLRLIYFSYDVKMKEKGDIPEGYSVSREKKERFSLILESASTNQTSMYLCASSSLAGVRQETQYFGPGTRLLVL.

The chain employs TRBV7-9 and TRBJ2-1, with 15 bases fitting TRBD2. CDR1 is SEHNR and CDR2 is FQNEAQ in the germline V gene (reference sequence). This CDR3 is 16 amino acids long. V lost 2 bases and J lost 10; bases outside the gene matches: 6. The CDR3 loop is CASSLSSGTSGREQFF. CDR3 coding DNA: TGTGCCAGCAGCTTATCATCCGGGACTAGCGGGAGGGAGCAGTTCTTC. The variable domain in full, with the rest retrieved from reference TRBV7-9 and TRBJ2-1, is DTGVSQNPRHKITKRGQNVTFRCDPISEHNRLYWYRQTLGQGPEFLTYFQNEAQLEKSRLLSDRFSAERPKGSFSTLEIQRTEQGDSAMYLCASSLSSGTSGREQFFGPGTRLTVL.

The rearrangement links TRBV5-4 to TRBJ2-1; the match to TRBD2 covers 11 bases. V was pared by 4 bases and J by 2 bases, with 2 bases of the junction left unmatched. The CDR3 sequence is 15 residues long. Per germline, CDR1 SGHNT and CDR2 YYREEE (reference sequence). CDR3 in DNA: TGTGCCAGCAGCCTGGGACTAGCGGCCTACAATGAGCAGTTCTTC. The encoded protein is CASSLGLAAYNEQFF.

The gene calls are TRBV5-4 and TRBJ1-2; 7 positions match TRBD1. Trimming took 5 bases from V and 0 from J; bases not matched to a gene: 10. This CDR3 region has 16 residues. Germline CDR1 SGHNT, CDR2 YYREEE (reference sequence). The CDR3 DNA reads as TGTGCCAGCAGTTATATACAGGGGAACTCTAACTATGGCTACACCTTC. Translation gives CASSYIQGNSNYGYTF.

This clone has a single count. This chain joins TRBV6-5 and TRBJ1-4; 9 nucleotides agree with TRBD1. This CDR3 contains 15 residues. V lost 4 bases and J lost 8; bases outside the gene matches: 8. Germline V gene lookup returns CDR1 MNHEY and CDR2 SVGAGI. Here the CDR3 DNA reads TGTGCCAGCAGTTTGAGACAGGGGGGGATGGAAAAACTGTTTTTT. Protein product: CASSLRQGGMEKLFF.

The V and J genes are TRBV3-1 (or the pseudogene TRBV3-2) and TRBJ1-1; D is undetermined. The CDR3 totals 13 residues. The V end was cut by 5 bases, the J end by 5 bases, with 12 bases between. Germline CDR1 LGHDT, CDR2 YNNKEL (reference sequence). CDR3 sequence reads: CASSSRHTTEAFF. The CDR3 region has the DNA TGTGCCAGCAGCTCGAGACACACTACTGAAGCTTTCTTT.

This chain links TRBV24-1 with TRBJ1-5, with 7 bases matching TRBD1. The germline V gene encodes CDR1 KGHDR and CDR2 SFDVKD. CDR3 size: 14 residues. Trimming at V came to 8 bases and at J to 4 bases, leaving 7 bases not matched to a gene. CDR3 loop: CATMAGGPNQPQHF. Written as DNA, the CDR3 is TGTGCCACCATGGCAGGGGGGCCTAATCAGCCCCAGCATTTT.

J is TRBJ1-4 and V is TRBV11-2; D gene ambiguous. Germline V gene sequence: CDR1 SGHAT, CDR2 FQNNGV. V shed 1 base and J shed 8 bases, with 17 bases lying between them. The CDR3 has 16 amino acids. The DNA for the CDR3 is TGTGCCAGCAGCTTAGGCCGGGAGCCGCGGAGGGAAAAACTGTTTTTT. It yields the protein CASSLGREPRREKLFF. Together with reference TRBV11-2 and TRBJ1-4, the CDR3 gives the full variable domain: EAGVAQSPRYKIIEKRQSVAFWCNPISGHATLYWYQQILGQGPKLLIQFQNNGVVDDSQLPKDRFSAERLKGVDSTLKIQPAKLEDSAVYLCASSLGREPRREKLFFGSGTQLSVL.

The chain carries TRBV30 and TRBJ2-3, with 7 nucleotides matching TRBD1. V shed 2 bases and J 0 bases; nucleotides not matched to a gene: 2. The germline gives CDR1 GTSNPN, CDR2 SVGIG (reference sequence). The CDR3 covers 14 residues. Here the CDR3 DNA reads TGTGCCTGGAGTACGGACAGGAGCACAGATACGCAGTATTTT. Its translation is CAWSTDRSTDTQYF.

The chain is built from TRBV11-2 and TRBJ2-7; TRBD2 is a possible D gene (6 bases). The CDR3 runs to 17 residues. The V end was cut by 3 bases, the J end by 6 bases, with 24 bases between. CDR1 and CDR2 from the germline V gene are SGHAT and FQNNGV. CDR3 bases: TGTGCCAGCAGCTTTTCTCCGGGAGAAATTCGTCCTACCGAGCAGTACTTC. Amino acids: CASSFSPGEIRPTEQYF.

This clone has more than one count but fewer than ten. The V call is TRBV2, the J call TRBJ1-2, with TRBD1 identical over 10 bases. Trimming at V came to 6 bases and at J to 4 bases, leaving 8 bases not matched to a gene. There are 15 residues in the CDR3. Germline CDR1 is SNHLY and CDR2 is FYNNEI. The CDR3 sequence: CASSDRGRPTYGYTF. Here the CDR3 DNA reads TGTGCCAGCAGCGACAGGGGGCGTCCCACCTATGGCTACACCTTC. The full variable domain, rest sourced from reference TRBV2 and TRBJ1-2, is EPEVTQTPSHQVTQMGQEVILRCVPISNHLYFYWYRQILGQKVEFLVSFYNNEISEKSEIFDDQFSVERPDGSNFTLKIRSTKLEDSAMYFCASSDRGRPTYGYTFGSGTRLTVV.

The count of this clone is one. V usage is TRBV28 and J usage is TRBJ1-5; 7 positions match TRBD1. The CDR3 contains 18 residues. V shed 4 bases, J shed 7 bases, and the junction held 19 bases outside the gene matches. Germline-derived CDR1 and CDR2 are MDHEN and SYDVKM. This CDR3 is CASSSILKRQVQGQPQHF. As DNA, the CDR3 is TGTGCCAGCAGTTCCATCCTCAAACGACAGGTACAGGGGCAGCCCCAGCATTTT.

The V and J genes are TRBV15 and TRBJ1-5; D gene ambiguous. Germline V CDR1 and CDR2: LNHNV, YYDKDF (reference sequence). The length of the CDR3 is 14 residues. Trimming cost V 3 bases and J 2 bases, with 8 bases left between them. Here the CDR3 DNA reads TGTGCCACCAGCAGCGTAACTGGCAATCAGCCCCAGCATTTT. Translation: CATSSVTGNQPQHF.

The genes are TRBV5-1 and TRBJ2-3; 10 nucleotides line up with TRBD2. Trimming took 3 bases from V and 0 from J; bases not matched to a gene: 1. CDR1 and CDR2 (germline): SGHRS, YFSETQ. CDR3 length: 15 residues. This CDR3 is CASSWTSGSTDTQYF. In nucleotides, the CDR3 is TGCGCCAGCAGCTGGACTAGCGGTAGCACAGATACGCAGTATTTT.

J is TRBJ1-5 and V is TRBV28; D remains ambiguous. This CDR3 is built from 12 residues. Germline loops: CDR1 MDHEN, CDR2 SYDVKM. Trimming took off 2 bases at V and 5 bases at J, with 4 bases between the two ends. As DNA, the CDR3 is TGTGCCAGCAGTTTAGAGGATCAGCCCCAGCATTTT. This translates into CASSLEDQPQHF.

This sequence joins TRBV27 and TRBJ2-3; 7 bases map to TRBD2. This CDR3 has 17 amino acids. V shed 4 bases and J 3 bases; nucleotides not matched to a gene: 13. Germline-derived CDR1 and CDR2 are MNHEY and SMNVEV (reference sequence). The CDR3 reads CASSSDGGGARTDTQYF. The CDR3 nucleotides read TGTGCCAGCAGTTCCGATGGGGGAGGGGCTCGAACAGATACGCAGTATTTT.

V and J are TRBV25-1 and TRBJ2-1; 13 positions agree with TRBD2. With V trimmed by 3 bases and J by 7 bases, 3 bases remained unmatched. CDR1 is MGHDK and CDR2 is SYGVNS in the germline V gene. This CDR3 spans 15 amino acids. As DNA, the CDR3 is TGTGCCAGCAGTGAGGGACTAGCGGGGCATAATGAGCAGTTCTTC. It translates to CASSEGLAGHNEQFF.

This rearrangement joins TRBV28 to TRBJ2-3, with TRBD2 matching over 10 bases. Germline loops: CDR1 MDHEN, CDR2 SYDVKM. V shed 4 bases and J 3 bases; nucleotides not matched to a gene: 1. The length of the CDR3 is 14 residues. CDR3 DNA: TGTGCCAGCAGTTCTAGCGGGAGAACAGATACGCAGTATTTT. This translates into CASSSSGRTDTQYF. Using reference TRBV28 and TRBJ2-3 for the parts outside the CDR3, the full variable domain is DVKVTQSSRYLVKRTGEKVFLECVQDMDHENMFWYRQDPGLGLRLIYFSYDVKMKEKGDIPEGYSVSREKKERFSLILESASTNQTSMYLCASSSSGRTDTQYFGPGTRLTVL.